A selection of T cell receptor beta chains follows, all from one sample in a study of cytotoxic CD8 clonotypes in ibrutinib-treated CLL. The table came from immunoSEQ multiplex PCR; TCRdb's copy has only in-frame clones and leaves some out. The sample shows roughly 190,000 clones, about 72% of them seen only once. The input for sequencing was PBMCs, taken after 24 months of ibrutinib treatment. These receptor sequences come from a human donor with chronic lymphocytic leukemia. The CDR3 runs from the conserved cysteine through the conserved F or W. Each record gives: CDR3 DNA, CDR3 protein, clone size, CDR3 length, V gene, J gene, D gene. The D gene is left open where the match is weak. Clone size appears in some rows only: once, few, many, or a class for an expanded clone.

CDR3nt: TGTGCCAGCAGTGGGGACAGGGGGCAGCCCCAGCATTTT
CDR3aa: CASSGDRGQPQHF
abundance: -
len: 13
v_gene: TRBV6-4
j_gene: TRBJ1-5
d_gene: TRBD1

CDR3nt: TGCGCCAGCAGCCAAGGAGGCAGGCCAGGACAAGAGACCCAGTACTTC
CDR3aa: CASSQGGRPGQETQYF
abundance: -
len: 16
v_gene: TRBV4-3
j_gene: TRBJ2-5
d_gene: -

CDR3nt: TGTGCCAGCTCAAGGGACAGGCGGGGCAATCAGCCCCAGCATTTT
CDR3aa: CASSRDRRGNQPQHF
abundance: -
len: 15
v_gene: TRBV18
j_gene: TRBJ1-5
d_gene: TRBD1

CDR3nt: TGTGCCAGCAGCGTACAGGGGCCGAACACCGGGGAGCTGTTTTTT
CDR3aa: CASSVQGPNTGELFF
abundance: -
len: 15
v_gene: TRBV9
j_gene: TRBJ2-2
d_gene: -

CDR3nt: TGTGCCAGCAGGCAGGGGGCGAGCACAGATACGCAGTATTTT
CDR3aa: CASRQGASTDTQYF
abundance: -
len: 14
v_gene: TRBV7-9
j_gene: TRBJ2-3
d_gene: TRBD1

CDR3nt: TGTGCCAGCAGTGAAGTGGGGGAAGAGTATGAAAAACTGTTTTTT
CDR3aa: CASSEVGEEYEKLFF
abundance: -
len: 15
v_gene: TRBV2
j_gene: TRBJ1-4
d_gene: -

CDR3nt: TGTGCCTGGAGTGTACCGGGGGAGGTGCCTGAAGCTTTCTTT
CDR3aa: CAWSVPGEVPEAFF
abundance: once
len: 14
v_gene: TRBV30
j_gene: TRBJ1-1
d_gene: -

CDR3nt: TGCGCCAGCAGCCAAGTACGGTCTAGCACAGATACGCAGTATTTT
CDR3aa: CASSQVRSSTDTQYF
abundance: -
len: 15
v_gene: TRBV4-3
j_gene: TRBJ2-3
d_gene: -

CDR3nt: TGTGCCAGCAGTGAATTTATAGCGGGAGGCCCTCACAATGAGCAGTTCTTC
CDR3aa: CASSEFIAGGPHNEQFF
abundance: -
len: 17
v_gene: TRBV25-1
j_gene: TRBJ2-1
d_gene: TRBD2

CDR3nt: TGTGCCAGCAGTTTTTTTCGCGGGAGGGCGGATACGCAGTATTTT
CDR3aa: CASSFFRGRADTQYF
abundance: -
len: 15
v_gene: TRBV27
j_gene: TRBJ2-3
d_gene: TRBD2

CDR3nt: TGTGCCAGCAGCTATGGACTAGCGGGGTACAATGAGCAGTTCTTC
CDR3aa: CASSYGLAGYNEQFF
abundance: -
len: 15
v_gene: TRBV6-5
j_gene: TRBJ2-1
d_gene: TRBD2

CDR3nt: TGTGCCAGCAGCCCGTCCTGGGGCGGAAACACCATATATTTT
CDR3aa: CASSPSWGGNTIYF
abundance: few
len: 14
v_gene: TRBV14
j_gene: TRBJ1-3
d_gene: -

CDR3nt: TGTGCCAGCAGCGTAGTTGAGTCCGGGGGCAATGAGCAGTTCTTC
CDR3aa: CASSVVESGGNEQFF
abundance: -
len: 15
v_gene: TRBV9
j_gene: TRBJ2-1
d_gene: -

CDR3nt: TGTGCCTGGAATAGACAGGGCAAATACACCGGGGAGCTGTTTTTT
CDR3aa: CAWNRQGKYTGELFF
abundance: -
len: 15
v_gene: TRBV30
j_gene: TRBJ2-2
d_gene: TRBD1

CDR3nt: TGTGCCAGTATTTCCGGGGCAGCGAGGCCGAACACTGAAGCTTTCTTT
CDR3aa: CASISGAARPNTEAFF
abundance: few
len: 16
v_gene: TRBV19
j_gene: TRBJ1-1
d_gene: -

CDR3nt: TGTGCCAGCAGCCCCTCCGCTAGCGTCTACAATGAGCAGTTCTTC
CDR3aa: CASSPSASVYNEQFF
abundance: -
len: 15
v_gene: TRBV7-3
j_gene: TRBJ2-1
d_gene: -

CDR3nt: TGTGCCAGCTCATCACAACTAGCGGGTAGCACAGATACGCAGTATTTT
CDR3aa: CASSSQLAGSTDTQYF
abundance: -
len: 16
v_gene: TRBV18
j_gene: TRBJ2-3
d_gene: TRBD2

CDR3nt: TGTGCCAGCAGCTTAGACTCCGGGGGGGAACAAGAGACCCAGTACTTC
CDR3aa: CASSLDSGGEQETQYF
abundance: few
len: 16
v_gene: TRBV7-8
j_gene: TRBJ2-5
d_gene: TRBD2

CDR3nt: TGCGCCAGCAGCCAAGAATTAGTGCAATACTCCTACGAGCAGTACTTC
CDR3aa: CASSQELVQYSYEQYF
abundance: -
len: 16
v_gene: TRBV4-3
j_gene: TRBJ2-7
d_gene: -

CDR3nt: TGTGCCAGCGACCAAGGGAGGGCTGGCTATGGCTACACCTTC
CDR3aa: CASDQGRAGYGYTF
abundance: -
len: 14
v_gene: TRBV14
j_gene: TRBJ1-2
d_gene: -

CDR3nt: TGTGCCAGCAGTTTAATGACTAGCGGGAAGCCCTACAATGAGCAGTTCTTC
CDR3aa: CASSLMTSGKPYNEQFF
abundance: few
len: 17
v_gene: TRBV27
j_gene: TRBJ2-1
d_gene: TRBD2

CDR3nt: TGTGCCAGCAGCTTTTACAGGAACACCGGGGAGCTGTTTTTT
CDR3aa: CASSFYRNTGELFF
abundance: -
len: 14
v_gene: TRBV7-2
j_gene: TRBJ2-2
d_gene: -

CDR3nt: TGTGCCAGTAGTCTTCGACAGGGGTCCGCCTATGGCTACACCTTC
CDR3aa: CASSLRQGSAYGYTF
abundance: few
len: 15
v_gene: TRBV19
j_gene: TRBJ1-2
d_gene: TRBD1

CDR3nt: TGTGCCAGCAGCTTAGCGTCCGGGGGAGTCTCATACGAGCAGTACTTC
CDR3aa: CASSLASGGVSYEQYF
abundance: once
len: 16
v_gene: TRBV7-2
j_gene: TRBJ2-7
d_gene: -

CDR3nt: TGTGCCAGCTCACAGGCCCGGGACGGGCCGCCCCAGCATTTT
CDR3aa: CASSQARDGPPQHF
abundance: -
len: 14
v_gene: TRBV18
j_gene: TRBJ1-5
d_gene: -

CDR3nt: TGTGCCGGGAGAGTAGCGGGAGTCACAGATACGCAGTATTTT
CDR3aa: CAGRVAGVTDTQYF
abundance: -
len: 14
v_gene: TRBV7-9
j_gene: TRBJ2-3
d_gene: TRBD2

CDR3nt: TGTGCCAGCAGTCCACGACTAGCGGGAGGTATATACGAGCAGTACTTC
CDR3aa: CASSPRLAGGIYEQYF
abundance: -
len: 16
v_gene: TRBV28
j_gene: TRBJ2-7
d_gene: TRBD2

CDR3nt: TGCGCCAGCAGTGAGGGACGTCAGACTGGCTATGGCTACACCTTC
CDR3aa: CASSEGRQTGYGYTF
abundance: -
len: 15
v_gene: TRBV10-2
j_gene: TRBJ1-2
d_gene: -

CDR3nt: TGTGCCAGCGGACCGGGACAGGGAAACACCGGGGAGCTGTTTTTT
CDR3aa: CASGPGQGNTGELFF
abundance: -
len: 15
v_gene: TRBV27
j_gene: TRBJ2-2
d_gene: TRBD1

CDR3nt: TGTGCCAGCAGGACAGCTAGCGGGAGGGCCCACAATGAGCAGTTCTTC
CDR3aa: CASRTASGRAHNEQFF
abundance: -
len: 16
v_gene: TRBV7-8
j_gene: TRBJ2-1
d_gene: TRBD2

CDR3nt: TGCAGTGCGGGAGTTGTATACGAGCAGTACTTC
CDR3aa: CSAGVVYEQYF
abundance: -
len: 11
v_gene: TRBV20-1
j_gene: TRBJ2-7
d_gene: -

CDR3nt: TGTGCCAGCAGCCGGGGGACAGATACGCAGTATTTT
CDR3aa: CASSRGTDTQYF
abundance: -
len: 12
v_gene: TRBV5-4
j_gene: TRBJ2-3
d_gene: -

CDR3nt: TGTGCCAGCAGTATCCGGGGGGCTAGGGACGAGCAGTACTTC
CDR3aa: CASSIRGARDEQYF
abundance: -
len: 14
v_gene: TRBV6-5
j_gene: TRBJ2-7
d_gene: -

CDR3nt: TGTGCCAGCAGGCGCACTAGCGGGAGTTATCAAGAGACCCAGTACTTC
CDR3aa: CASRRTSGSYQETQYF
abundance: once
len: 16
v_gene: TRBV6-6
j_gene: TRBJ2-5
d_gene: TRBD2

CDR3nt: TGTGCCAGTAGTTTAAACAGTAACCAAGAGACCCAGTACTTC
CDR3aa: CASSLNSNQETQYF
abundance: -
len: 14
v_gene: TRBV19
j_gene: TRBJ2-5
d_gene: -

CDR3nt: TGCGCCAGCAGCCAAGATGACAGGTCGACAGATACGCAGTATTTT
CDR3aa: CASSQDDRSTDTQYF
abundance: -
len: 15
v_gene: TRBV4-3
j_gene: TRBJ2-3
d_gene: -

CDR3nt: TGTGCCAGCAGTTTGACTAGCGGACCGACGAACACCGGGGAGCTGTTTTTT
CDR3aa: CASSLTSGPTNTGELFF
abundance: few
len: 17
v_gene: TRBV28
j_gene: TRBJ2-2
d_gene: TRBD2

CDR3nt: TGTGCCAGCAGTGGACGACAGGCACCCCAAGAGACCCAGTACTTC
CDR3aa: CASSGRQAPQETQYF
abundance: few
len: 15
v_gene: TRBV25-1
j_gene: TRBJ2-5
d_gene: -

CDR3nt: TGTGCCAGTAGTATAGGACAGGGAGAGACCCAGTACTTC
CDR3aa: CASSIGQGETQYF
abundance: -
len: 13
v_gene: TRBV19
j_gene: TRBJ2-5
d_gene: TRBD1

CDR3nt: TGTGCCAGCACAAAGCAGGCTTTTTATAGCTCCTACAATGAGCAGTTCTTC
CDR3aa: CASTKQAFYSSYNEQFF
abundance: -
len: 17
v_gene: TRBV25-1
j_gene: TRBJ2-1
d_gene: -

CDR3nt: TGTGCCAGCAGCGCAGAGGCGTTTGCGGGTCTGGTGAATCCCGGGGAGCTGTTTTTT
CDR3aa: CASSAEAFAGLVNPGELFF
abundance: -
len: 19
v_gene: TRBV7-8
j_gene: TRBJ2-2
d_gene: -

CDR3nt: TGTGCCAGCAGCGTAGGTTTACAGCCCTACACTGAAGCTTTCTTT
CDR3aa: CASSVGLQPYTEAFF
abundance: -
len: 15
v_gene: TRBV9
j_gene: TRBJ1-1
d_gene: -

CDR3nt: TGTGCCAGCAGCTATGACAGTCCCTACGAGCAGTACTTC
CDR3aa: CASSYDSPYEQYF
abundance: few
len: 13
v_gene: TRBV14
j_gene: TRBJ2-7
d_gene: -

CDR3nt: TGTGCCAGCAGGTTCGGTGGACAGGGGGCGTACGAGCAGTACTTC
CDR3aa: CASRFGGQGAYEQYF
abundance: -
len: 15
v_gene: TRBV28
j_gene: TRBJ2-7
d_gene: TRBD1

CDR3nt: TGCAGCGTTGAAGATCTAGCGGGGCCCTCAGAGACCCAGTACTTC
CDR3aa: CSVEDLAGPSETQYF
abundance: -
len: 15
v_gene: TRBV29-1
j_gene: TRBJ2-5
d_gene: TRBD2

CDR3nt: TGTGCCAGCAGCCAAGTCTCCGGCGGCGACGAGACCCAGTACTTC
CDR3aa: CASSQVSGGDETQYF
abundance: -
len: 15
v_gene: TRBV4-2
j_gene: TRBJ2-5
d_gene: -

CDR3nt: TGTGCCAGTAGTATCCGGCCCCAGCATTTT
CDR3aa: CASSIRPQHF
abundance: few
len: 10
v_gene: TRBV19
j_gene: TRBJ1-5
d_gene: -

CDR3nt: TGTGCCAGCAGTCTATACAGAGAGAACACCGGGGAGCTGTTTTTT
CDR3aa: CASSLYRENTGELFF
abundance: few
len: 15
v_gene: TRBV28
j_gene: TRBJ2-2
d_gene: -

CDR3nt: TGTGCCTGGACTAGCGGGAGTTCGGACGAGCAGTACTTC
CDR3aa: CAWTSGSSDEQYF
abundance: few
len: 13
v_gene: TRBV30
j_gene: TRBJ2-7
d_gene: TRBD2

CDR3nt: TGTGCCAGTCAGGGCGGGCATTTCTACGAGCAGTACTTC
CDR3aa: CASQGGHFYEQYF
abundance: -
len: 13
v_gene: TRBV28
j_gene: TRBJ2-7
d_gene: -

CDR3nt: TGTGCCAGCAGTGTTCTAGGAACCGGAGATACGCAGTATTTT
CDR3aa: CASSVLGTGDTQYF
abundance: -
len: 14
v_gene: TRBV6-5
j_gene: TRBJ2-3
d_gene: -

CDR3nt: TGTGCCTGGAGCGGACTAGCGGGAGCACTTCGCGAGCAGTACTTC
CDR3aa: CAWSGLAGALREQYF
abundance: -
len: 15
v_gene: TRBV30
j_gene: TRBJ2-7
d_gene: TRBD2

CDR3nt: TGTGCCAGCAGCTTCAGCGGGAGCTCCTACAATGAGCAGTTCTTC
CDR3aa: CASSFSGSSYNEQFF
abundance: few
len: 15
v_gene: TRBV5-4
j_gene: TRBJ2-1
d_gene: TRBD2

CDR3nt: TGTGCCAGCAGCGTGACTAGTGCTTATCTCGGGGAGCTGTTTTTT
CDR3aa: CASSVTSAYLGELFF
abundance: -
len: 15
v_gene: TRBV9
j_gene: TRBJ2-2
d_gene: -